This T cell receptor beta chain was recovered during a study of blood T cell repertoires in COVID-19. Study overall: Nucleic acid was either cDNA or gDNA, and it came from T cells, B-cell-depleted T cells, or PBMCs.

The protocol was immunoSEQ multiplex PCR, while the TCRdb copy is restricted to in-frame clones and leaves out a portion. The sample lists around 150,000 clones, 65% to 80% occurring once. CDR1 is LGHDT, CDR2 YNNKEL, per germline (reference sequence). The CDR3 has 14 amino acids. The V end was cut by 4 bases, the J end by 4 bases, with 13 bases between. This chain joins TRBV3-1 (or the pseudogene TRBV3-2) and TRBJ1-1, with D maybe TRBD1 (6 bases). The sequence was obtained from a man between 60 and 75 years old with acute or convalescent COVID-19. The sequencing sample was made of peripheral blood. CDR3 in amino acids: CASSPGGWGTEAFF. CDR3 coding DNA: TGTGCCAGCAGCCCTGGGGGCTGGGGCACTGAAGCTTTCTTT.